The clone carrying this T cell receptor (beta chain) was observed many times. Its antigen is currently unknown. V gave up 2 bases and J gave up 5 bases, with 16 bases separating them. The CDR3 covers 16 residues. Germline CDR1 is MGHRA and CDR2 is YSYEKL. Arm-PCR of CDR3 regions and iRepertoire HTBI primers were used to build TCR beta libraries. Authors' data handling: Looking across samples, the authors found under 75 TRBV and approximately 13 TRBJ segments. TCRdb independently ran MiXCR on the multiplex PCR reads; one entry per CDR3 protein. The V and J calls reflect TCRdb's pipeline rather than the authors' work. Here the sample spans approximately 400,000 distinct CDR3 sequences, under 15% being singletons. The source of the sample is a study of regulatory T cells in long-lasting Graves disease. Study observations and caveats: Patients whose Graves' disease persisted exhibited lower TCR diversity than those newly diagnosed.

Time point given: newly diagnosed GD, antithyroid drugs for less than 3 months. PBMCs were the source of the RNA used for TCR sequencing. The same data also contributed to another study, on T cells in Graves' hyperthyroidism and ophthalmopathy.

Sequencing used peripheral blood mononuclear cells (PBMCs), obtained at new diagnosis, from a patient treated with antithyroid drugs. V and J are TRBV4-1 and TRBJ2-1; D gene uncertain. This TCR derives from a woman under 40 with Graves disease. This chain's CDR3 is CASSQTLTPYHNEQFF. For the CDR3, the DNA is TGCGCCAGCAGCCAAACCCTAACGCCCTATCACAATGAGCAGTTCTTC.